This T cell receptor beta chain emerged from a study of spatial heterogeneity in lung cancer. Time point indicated: blood at routine non-recurrence follow-up after resection. This clonotype was counted between two and nine times. TCRdb called the 5' RACE reads again in MiXCR, with one record for every CDR3 protein. The sample lists 110,000 or so distinct CDR3 sequences, about 10% seen once, with approximately 25% in the top ten. CDR3 length equals 20 residues. The material sequenced was PBMCs, taken at follow-up. This chain links TRBV3-2 with TRBJ1-6. TRBV3-2 is a documented pseudogene. The sequence derives from a female donor with early-stage non-small cell lung cancer. This CDR3 is CASSQDIPPKKDPYNSPLHF. CDR3 DNA: TGTGCCAGCAGCCAAGACATACCACCAAAAAAGGACCCTTATAATTCACCCCTCCACTTT.